The TCR beta chain under discussion was sequenced for a study of T cell repertoires in ileal Crohn's disease. Whole-study context: Median disease duration was nearly eight years; 35% smoked at surgery. Study conclusions and caveats: Clonality above 26.8% at surgery always came with endoscopic recurrence.

TCRdb keeps only in-frame clones here, not all; method: immunoSEQ multiplex PCR. The sample contains roughly 3,400 clones, roughly 78% of which appear only once. V shed 4 bases, J shed 4 bases, and the junction held 4 bases outside the gene matches. This CDR3 comprises 14 residues. CDR1 MNHNS and CDR2 SASEGT come from the germline V gene. The sorted cells were lamina propria lymphocytes from surgical specimens, first isolated by density gradient. Concerning this clone: Its antigen is unknown.

The V gene is TRBV6-1, the J gene TRBJ2-7; 10 nucleotides line up with TRBD1. Sequencing was performed on CD4+ T cells sorted from the ileum. The clonotype originates from an adult with Crohn's disease. The CDR3 nucleotides are TGTGCCAGCAGTGCAGACAGGGGGCGGTACGAGCAGTACTTC. Protein sequence: CASSADRGRYEQYF.